This T cell receptor (beta chain) came from a study of beta chain features in type 1 diabetes. Study-wide background: Summed over all samples, the examined sorted cells came to roughly 110,000,000. Regarding the study as a whole: Type 1 diabetes patients had TCRB CDR3s that were shorter (moderately but significantly so) in all four CD4+ subsets.

Regarding this clone: Its antigen is not known.

The whole isolated RNA underwent reverse transcription, so sequencing captured expressed TCRB transcripts. The data were produced by immunoSEQ multiplex PCR, yet TCRdb's version contains in-frame clones alone and is incomplete. The sample holds 600,000 to 700,000 clones, around 11% seen once. J gave up 2 bases and V 2 bases, and 6 bases lay outside the gene matches. This CDR3 is built from 16 residues. CDR1 and CDR2 from the germline V gene are ENHRY and SYGVKD. The chain combines TRBV10-3 with TRBJ2-7; 10 bases are a match to TRBD1. The TCR originated in a man aged 25 to 40 with type 1 diabetes. The sample comprised naive CD4+ T cells from blood. CDR3 in amino acids: CAISEPEGTGAYEQYF. CDR3 bases: TGTGCCATCAGTGAGCCTGAGGGGACAGGGGCCTACGAGCAGTACTTC.